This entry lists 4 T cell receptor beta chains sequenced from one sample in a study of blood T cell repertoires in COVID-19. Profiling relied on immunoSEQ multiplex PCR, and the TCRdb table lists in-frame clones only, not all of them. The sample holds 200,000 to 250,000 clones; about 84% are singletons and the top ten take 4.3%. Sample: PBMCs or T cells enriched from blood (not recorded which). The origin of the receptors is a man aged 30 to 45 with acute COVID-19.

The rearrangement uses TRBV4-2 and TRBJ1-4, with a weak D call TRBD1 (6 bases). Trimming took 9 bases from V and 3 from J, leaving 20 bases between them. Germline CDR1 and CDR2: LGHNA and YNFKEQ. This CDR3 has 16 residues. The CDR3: CASSTTYRAPNEKLFF. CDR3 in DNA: TGTGCCAGTTCAACTACTTACAGGGCGCCTAATGAAAAACTGTTTTTT.

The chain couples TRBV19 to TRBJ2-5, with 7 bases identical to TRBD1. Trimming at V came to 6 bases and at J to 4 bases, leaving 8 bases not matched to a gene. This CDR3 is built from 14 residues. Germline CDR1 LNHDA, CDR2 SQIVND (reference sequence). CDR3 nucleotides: TGTGCCAGTAGCGGTCCCAGACAGGGAGAGACCCAGTACTTC. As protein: CASSGPRQGETQYF.

CDR3 bases: TGCAGCGTCAGACTAGCGGGCTCCTACGAGCAGTACTTC. This gives the protein CSVRLAGSYEQYF. J is TRBJ2-7 and V is TRBV29-1, with TRBD2 matching 10 bases. There are 13 residues in the CDR3. Germline CDR1 and CDR2: SQVTM and ANQGSEA. V trimming: 6 bases; J trimming: 0 bases; junction bases outside the gene matches: 2.

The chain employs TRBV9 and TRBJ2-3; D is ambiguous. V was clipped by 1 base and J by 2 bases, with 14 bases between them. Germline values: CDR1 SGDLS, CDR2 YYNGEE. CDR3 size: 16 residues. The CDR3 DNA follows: TGTGCCAGCAGCGTAAAGGCTTCCGGGTACACAGATACGCAGTATTTT. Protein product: CASSVKASGYTDTQYF.